A selection of T cell receptor beta chains follows, all from one sample in a study of graft-versus-host responses after intestinal transplantation. Sequencing used immunoSEQ multiplex PCR; TCRdb keeps in-frame clones, though not all of them. The table has 80,000 to 95,000 clones, 85% to 95% seen once; the top ten hold roughly 2%. Antigens for these TCRs are unknown. This sample comprised unstimulated CD8+ T cells sorted from spleen or lymph node cells, obtained before intestinal transplant. The origin of the receptors is a human donor who received an intestinal transplant. Each CDR3 is given with its conserved first and last residue. The order of the fields is clone size, J gene, D gene, V gene, CDR3 DNA, CDR3 protein. The D gene is left open where the match is weak. Clone size is not always given. Where it is, it says once, few, many or a class for expanded clones.

>-|TRBJ2-3|TRBD1|TRBV27
TGTGCCAGCAGTCCGAGCTTACAGGGGGCTTCGACAGATACGCAGTATTTT
CASSPSLQGASTDTQYF
>-|TRBJ2-7|-|TRBV7-8
TGTGCCAGCAGCAACGACTCGGGACACCTGTACGAGCAGTACTTC
CASSNDSGHLYEQYF
>-|TRBJ2-7|TRBD1|TRBV5-4
TGTGCCAGCAGCCCGGGGACAGGGGGCAACTACGAGCAGTACTTC
CASSPGTGGNYEQYF
>-|TRBJ2-7|-|TRBV4-3
TGCGCCAGCAGCCCGACCCCTAGTTTCTACGAGCAGTACTTC
CASSPTPSFYEQYF
>-|TRBJ2-1|-|TRBV4-3
TGCGCCAGCAGCCCCAATGACGCAAGCGGTAATGAGCAGTTCTTC
CASSPNDASGNEQFF
>-|TRBJ2-7|TRBD1|TRBV27
TGTGCCAGCAGGACAGGGGCGAGCTACGAGCAGTACTTC
CASRTGASYEQYF
>once|TRBJ1-1|TRBD1|TRBV6-5
TGTGCCAGCAGTTACGGACAGGCAGGGGAAACTGAAGCTTTCTTT
CASSYGQAGETEAFF
>once|TRBJ2-7|TRBD1|TRBV5-1
TGCGCCAGCAGCCGCACATGGACAGGGGAGCCCTACGAGCAGTACTTC
CASSRTWTGEPYEQYF
>few|TRBJ2-7|-|TRBV18
TGTGCCAGCTCGGGACTGCATCCCGAGCAGTACTTC
CASSGLHPEQYF
>-|TRBJ2-7|-|TRBV7-9
TGTGCCAGCAGCTTAGGCTATTCTAACTCCTACGAGCAGTACTTC
CASSLGYSNSYEQYF
>-|TRBJ2-1|TRBD1|TRBV5-5
TGTGCCAGCAGCGCTGGAAGGACAGGTACCTACAATGAGCAGTTCTTC
CASSAGRTGTYNEQFF
>-|TRBJ1-6|-|TRBV2
TGTGCCAGCAGTAAACAGGCTGATAATTCACCCCTCCACTTT
CASSKQADNSPLHF
>-|TRBJ1-1|-|TRBV19
TGTGCCAGTAGTGTCAGGGGACAGAACACTGAAGCTTTCTTT
CASSVRGQNTEAFF
>-|TRBJ2-7|-|TRBV18
TGTGCCAGCTCGACGGGGGGCCCCTACGAGCAGTACTTC
CASSTGGPYEQYF
>-|TRBJ2-7|-|TRBV4-3
TGCGCCAGCAGCCTACAGGGAAGCGAGCAGTACTTC
CASSLQGSEQYF
>-|TRBJ1-2|TRBD1|TRBV6-1
TGTGCCAGCACAGGGGGCAACTATGGCTACACCTTC
CASTGGNYGYTF
>few|TRBJ2-7|TRBD2|TRBV9
TGTGCCAGCAGCGCTAGCGGGGGGGCCTACGAGCAGTACTTC
CASSASGGAYEQYF
>-|TRBJ1-2|TRBD1|TRBV30
TGTGCCTGGGTCCGGGACAGGGACCAATTCAACTATGGCTACACCTTC
CAWVRDRDQFNYGYTF
>-|TRBJ2-3|TRBD2|TRBV6-1
TGTGCCAGCAGTGTCCGCCGAGCGGGGGAACCCACAGATACGCAGTATTTT
CASSVRRAGEPTDTQYF
>-|TRBJ1-4|-|TRBV7-9
TGTGCCAGCAGCACCACAGCTGCAACTAATGAAAAACTGTTTTTT
CASSTTAATNEKLFF
>-|TRBJ2-2|-|TRBV9
TGTGCCAGCAGCGTAGGGACAGTGGCCGGGGAGCTGTTTTTT
CASSVGTVAGELFF
>-|TRBJ2-7|TRBD1|TRBV19
TGTGCCAGTAGTTTCTATCGATTGAACCCCGGGACAGGGAGCTCCTACGAGCAGTACTTC
CASSFYRLNPGTGSSYEQYF